The 30 T cell receptor beta chains in this list originate from one sample, sequenced in a study of blood T cells in healthy people across ages. Combining a sample-barcoded 5' primer with a J-beta primer mix, a second PCR ran for roughly 7 to 12 cycles. A single record per CDR3 protein comes from TCRdb applying MiXCR to the 5' RACE reads. The sample has 650,000 to 800,000 distinct CDR3 sequences; 40% to 50% are singletons. Sequencing used blood. The receptors shown here come from a man aged 55 to 70 in good health.

The V gene is TRBV2, the J gene TRBJ2-5; the D gene could be TRBD1 or TRBD2 (5 bases each). Deletions cut 3 bases from V and 6 bases from J, with 17 bases between. This CDR3 region has 15 residues. Germline CDR1 reads SNHLY; CDR2 reads FYNNEI. CDR3 bases: TGTGCCAGCAGTGAGCAGACCGGACGGGGACAGACCCAGTACTTC. The encoded protein is CASSEQTGRGQTQYF.

This clonotype was counted only a few times. The chain is built from TRBV12-3 or TRBV12-4 and TRBJ2-7; possible D gene TRBD1, 5 bases. Between the trimmed V and J ends, which lost 1 base and 2 bases, there was a span of 12 bases. This CDR3 spans 15 amino acids. The CDR3 loop reads CASSLGHTGTYEQYF. The DNA for the CDR3 is TGTGCCAGCAGTTTAGGACATACAGGTACCTACGAGCAGTACTTC.

The chain uses TRBV20-1 and TRBJ1-5; 8 nucleotides match TRBD1. The V gene end was trimmed by 5 bases and the J gene end by 3 bases; junction bases not matched to a gene: 6. CDR1 DFQATT and CDR2 SNEGSKA come from the germline V gene (reference sequence). This CDR3 contains 14 residues. The CDR3 DNA reads as TGCAGTGCTCTCGGACAGGGCAACAATCAGCCCCAGCATTTT. Translated, it gives CSALGQGNNQPQHF.

This clonotype has more than one count but fewer than ten. The J gene is TRBJ1-6, the V gene TRBV10-3; TRBD1 matches 9 bases. The CDR3 is 15 residues long. Germline CDR1 reads ENHRY; CDR2 reads SYGVKD. V lost 0 bases, J lost 7 bases, and 1 base stayed unmatched. The chain's CDR3 is CAISESGQGNSPLHF. The CDR3 region has the DNA TGTGCCATCAGTGAGTCGGGACAGGGAAATTCACCCCTCCACTTT.

V is TRBV3-1 and J is TRBJ2-3; the match to TRBD1 covers 7 bases. V trimming: 1 base; J trimming: 5 bases; junction bases outside the gene matches: 9. The germline CDR1 and CDR2 sequences are LGHDT and YNNKEL (reference sequence). The CDR3 has 16 amino acids. The CDR3 here is CASSQGKGQHVDTQYF. For the CDR3, the DNA is TGTGCCAGCAGCCAAGGAAAGGGACAGCACGTAGATACGCAGTATTTT.

V usage is TRBV5-1 and J usage is TRBJ1-2; D is ambiguous. This CDR3 is 13 amino acids long. The ends were cut back, 0 bases at V and 6 bases at J, with 9 bases in the middle. The germline CDR1 and CDR2 sequences are SGHRS and YFSETQ. The DNA of the CDR3 is TGCGCCAGCAGCTTGGGACACGGTGATGGCTACACCTTC. It translates to CASSLGHGDGYTF. Variable domain in full (rest from reference TRBV5-1 and TRBJ1-2): KAGVTQTPRYLIKTRGQQVTLSCSPISGHRSVSWYQQTPGQGLQFLFEYFSETQRNKGNFPGRFSGRQFSNSRSEMNVSTLELGDSALYLCASSLGHGDGYTFGSGTRLTVV.

This sequence joins TRBV5-5 and TRBJ2-1, with 11 bases identical to TRBD2. CDR3 length equals 16 residues. Per the germline V gene, CDR1 is SGHKS and CDR2 is YYEKEE (reference sequence). V lost 5 bases, J lost 2 bases, and 6 bases stayed unmatched. Here the CDR3 DNA reads TGTGCCAGCAGTTTTCTAGCGGGGGGCACCTACAATGAGCAGTTCTTC. It translates to CASSFLAGGTYNEQFF.

CDR3 loop: CASSWTGDSTYEQFF. The CDR3, as DNA: TGTGCCAGCAGTTGGACTGGGGACAGCACCTACGAGCAGTTCTTC. This chain connects TRBV27 to TRBJ2-1; the match to TRBD1 covers 7 bases. V lost 4 bases to trimming and J lost 10 bases; unmatched junction nucleotides: 13. The CDR3 is 15 residues long. Germline values: CDR1 MNHEY, CDR2 SMNVEV (reference sequence).

This clonotype was found a few times. The chain employs TRBV10-3 and TRBJ2-5; 8 bases fit TRBD1. Germline values: CDR1 ENHRY, CDR2 SYGVKD. J lost 5 bases, V lost 4 bases, and 6 bases had no gene match. This CDR3 spans 14 amino acids. CDR3 sequence (DNA): TGTGCCATCAGTGTCCCCAGGGGGCGGGAGACCCAGTACTTC. This translates into CAISVPRGRETQYF.

This clonotype was seen a few times. The rearrangement links TRBV4-3 to TRBJ2-7; D perhaps matches TRBD1 (5 bases). There are 14 residues in the CDR3. Trimming stripped 0 bases from V and 3 bases from J, with 9 bases between. CDR1 is LGHNA and CDR2 is YSLEER in the germline V gene. The CDR3 coding sequence is TGCGCCAGCAGCCAAGAAACAGGAAACTACGAGCAGTACTTC. This codes for CASSQETGNYEQYF.

The rearrangement links TRBV27 to TRBJ1-5, with TRBD1 matching 7 bases. V lost 4 bases and J lost 5; bases outside the gene matches: 5. Germline values: CDR1 MNHEY, CDR2 SMNVEV (reference sequence). The CDR3 covers 14 residues. CDR3 amino acids: CASSSGQSDQPQHF. CDR3 sequence (DNA): TGTGCCAGCAGTTCGGGACAGAGCGATCAGCCCCAGCATTTT.

The table lists this clonotype with a few counts. This chain joins TRBV14 and TRBJ1-6; 8 bases map to TRBD1. V lost 4 bases and J lost 7; bases outside the gene matches: 6. The CDR3 length is 15 residues. Germline V gene lookup returns CDR1 SGHDN and CDR2 FVKESK. The CDR3 is CASSPQGAVNSPLHF. In nucleotides, the CDR3 is TGTGCCAGCAGCCCCCAGGGGGCAGTGAATTCACCCCTCCACTTT.

This clonotype was counted a few times. J is TRBJ1-5 and V is TRBV12-3 or TRBV12-4; TRBD1 might be the D (6 bases). Trimming stripped 4 bases from V and 1 base from J, with 14 bases between. The CDR3 consists of 16 residues. This chain's CDR3 is CASSSIKTGSNQPQHF. In DNA, the CDR3 is TGTGCCAGCAGTTCTATCAAAACAGGGAGCAATCAGCCCCAGCATTTT.

The rearrangement links TRBV20-1 to TRBJ1-5; no definite D call. CDR3 length: 13 residues. CDR1 DFQATT and CDR2 SNEGSKA come from the germline V gene (reference sequence). Trimming took off 1 base at V and 2 bases at J, with 6 bases between the two ends. CDR3 in amino acids: CSARGEGNQPQHF. The CDR3 DNA reads as TGCAGTGCTAGAGGGGAGGGCAATCAGCCCCAGCATTTT.

This clonotype has only a few counts. This sequence joins TRBV4-1 and TRBJ2-6; 11 bases agree with TRBD1. Germline CDR1 is MGHRA and CDR2 is YSYEKL. This CDR3 contains 19 residues. V dropped 1 base and J dropped 3; count of bases not matched to a gene: 8. The CDR3 sequence: CASSQGGTGGFGGANVLTF. CDR3 DNA: TGCGCCAGCAGCCAAGGTGGGACAGGGGGTTTCGGTGGGGCCAACGTCCTGACTTTC.

The chain couples TRBV29-1 to TRBJ2-1, with D uncertain. The DNA end is a closer match to TRBJ2-7, so the J assignment may be wrong. The CDR3 is made up of 11 amino acids. CDR1 is SQVTM and CDR2 is ANQGSEA in the germline V gene. The CDR3 spells CSVVILNEQYF. CDR3 DNA: TGCAGCGTTGTGATACTCAATGAGCAGTACTTC.

The gene calls are TRBV15 and TRBJ2-7; D ambiguous. The CDR3 covers 14 residues. V lost 4 bases and J lost 3, with 13 bases in between. The germline gives CDR1 LNHNV, CDR2 YYDKDF (reference sequence). The CDR3 nucleotides are TGTGCCACCAGCACATACTCAAGAGTCTACGAGCAGTACTTC. Protein: CATSTYSRVYEQYF.

V usage is TRBV4-3 and J usage is TRBJ1-1; weak D call: TRBD1 (6 bases). Germline V gene data show CDR1 as LGHNA and CDR2 as YSLEER. V lost 5 bases, J lost 4 bases, and 11 bases lay in between. CDR3 length: 13 residues. The CDR3 here is CASSEGQFTEAFF. The CDR3 DNA is TGCGCCAGCAGCGAAGGACAGTTCACTGAAGCTTTCTTT.

This sequence joins TRBV6-2 or TRBV6-3 and TRBJ2-1; TRBD2 aligns across 9 bases. The ends lost 8 bases at V and 8 bases at J; junction bases unmatched: 4. Germline CDR1 MNHEY, CDR2 SVGEGT. This CDR3 comprises 12 residues. CDR3 sequence: CASRTSDYEQFF. In DNA form, the CDR3 reads TGTGCCAGCCGGACTAGCGACTATGAGCAGTTCTTC.

The CDR3: CASSYSQLPGQFF. The DNA for the CDR3 is TGTGCCAGCAGTTACTCGCAACTCCCGGGGCAGTTCTTC. The chain uses TRBV6-2 or TRBV6-3 and TRBJ2-1; no definite D call. V lost 0 bases and J lost 12, with 12 bases in between. CDR3 size: 13 residues. CDR1 MNHEY and CDR2 SVGEGT come from the germline V gene.

This clonotype has only a few counts. The genes are TRBV27 and TRBJ1-5; D gene uncertain. The CDR3 sequence is 17 residues long. In germline, CDR1 is MNHEY, CDR2 SMNVEV (reference sequence). With 7 bases removed from V and 6 bases from J, the gap between germline ends came to 25 bases. CDR3 DNA: TGTGCCAGCATTCCCTGGGCCAGCGCCAATTTAGGTCAGCCCCAGCATTTT. Encoded protein: CASIPWASANLGQPQHF.

This clonotype was picked up a small number of times. The chain links TRBV7-7 to TRBJ2-2; no clear D. V was cut by 3 bases and J by 8 bases, with 13 bases left in between. The CDR3 loop spans 14 amino acids. Germline assignment: CDR1 SSHAT and CDR2 FNYEAQ (reference sequence). CDR3 DNA sequence: TGTGCCAGCAGCTTCGGGTCAGGACCGGGGGAGCTGTTTTTT. Its protein product is CASSFGSGPGELFF.

As regards this clonotype: A much more abundant neighbour one base away suggests this may be a read error. This chain uses TRBV5-1 with TRBJ2-3; 9 bases match TRBD1. The CDR3 covers 14 residues. V gave up 4 bases and J gave up 8 bases; unmatched junction bases: 8. CDR1 SGHRS and CDR2 YFSETQ come from the germline V gene. CDR3 nucleotide sequence: TGCGCCAGCAGCCCGGGACAGGGAGTAGCTACGCAGTATTTT. This gives the protein CASSPGQGVATQYF.

J is TRBJ1-5 and V is TRBV3-1; D not certain. The CDR3 consists of 13 residues. CDR1 LGHDT and CDR2 YNNKEL come from the germline V gene (reference sequence). V was trimmed by 0 bases and J by 6 bases, leaving 6 bases between them. The CDR3 region is CASSQEHSQPQHF. The CDR3 nucleotides read TGTGCCAGCAGCCAAGAACACAGTCAGCCCCAGCATTTT.

The chain carries TRBV7-2 and TRBJ2-6; tentative D call: TRBD1 (5 bases). CDR1 is SGHTA, CDR2 FQGNSA, per germline. Trimming removed 6 bases at V and 1 base at J, with 13 bases between. The CDR3 length is 16 residues. The CDR3 reads CASRGFQGSGANVLTF. In nucleotides, the CDR3 is TGTGCCAGCAGGGGGTTCCAGGGATCTGGGGCCAACGTCCTGACTTTC.

The table lists this clonotype with a few counts. The chain links TRBV6-6 to TRBJ1-2; TRBD1 is a possible D gene (5 bases). CDR3 size: 14 residues. The germline gives CDR1 MNHNY, CDR2 SVGAGI (reference sequence). Trimming cost V 6 bases and J 8 bases, with 19 bases left between them. For the CDR3, the DNA is TGTGCCAGCAGCCCTCTCGCGGGGACTTGGGGCTACACCTTC. Its translation is CASSPLAGTWGYTF.

This clonotype showed up many times. A much larger clone lies a single base off, so this may be a read error. Here the CDR3 reads CASSTIGTSVYNEQYF. The DNA for the CDR3 is TGTGCCAGCAGCACCATAGGCACTAGCGTCTACAATGAGCAGTACTTC. The chain recombines TRBV5-4 with TRBJ2-1, with 7 nucleotides matching TRBD2. The DNA end favors TRBJ2-7, so the J call may be wrong. CDR3 length equals 16 residues. The germline gives CDR1 SGHNT, CDR2 YYREEE (reference sequence).

This clonotype was seen a handful of times. V gene TRBV28 combines with J gene TRBJ1-2; maybe TRBD1 (5 bases). Per germline, CDR1 MDHEN and CDR2 SYDVKM. There are 13 residues in the CDR3. V lost 2 bases and J lost 8, with 12 bases in between. The CDR3 spells CASSLNRGTGYTF. CDR3 coding DNA: TGTGCCAGCAGTTTAAACCGGGGCACGGGCTACACCTTC.

The sample holds one count of this clonotype. The junction differs from germline at one of its ends, possibly a read error. The J gene is TRBJ2-6, the V gene TRBV6-1; TRBD2 might be the D (6 bases). CDR1 is MNHNS and CDR2 is SASEGT in the germline V gene. CDR3 length: 17 residues. The CDR3 DNA follows: TGTGCCAGCAGTCGGACCCATCTAGCGCCTGGGGCCGACGTCCTGACTTTC. Translating it yields CASSRTHLAPGADVLTF.

The sample holds a few counts of this clonotype. The chain links TRBV6-1 to TRBJ2-7; TRBD1 matches 8 bases. CDR1 and CDR2 from the germline V gene are MNHNS and SASEGT. The CDR3 contains 14 residues. Trimming at V came to 4 bases and at J to 1 base, leaving 3 bases not matched to a gene. The CDR3 loop is CASSAGGRSYEQYF. For the CDR3, the DNA is TGTGCCAGCAGTGCAGGGGGCAGGTCCTACGAGCAGTACTTC.